This T cell receptor beta chain was identified during a study of T-cell memory formation after mild COVID-19. Across the whole study: There were largely donor-specific TCR clusters. Points from the study as a whole: The study found balanced CD4/CD8 in clones contracting day 15 to 85 and a CD4+ lean in later expanders. Shrinking CD4+ clones resided mostly in CM and EM, and CD8+ ones in EMRA.

The CDR3 covers 16 residues. Germline V gives CDR1 LNHDA, CDR2 SQIVND (reference sequence). V was pared by 5 bases and J by 1 base, with 9 bases of the junction left unmatched. TCRdb processed the 5' RACE reads anew with MiXCR; each CDR3 protein has one entry. This sample has about 190,000 distinct CDR3 sequences; under 30% occur once, and the top ten carry roughly an eighth. This clonotype has just a few counts. What it binds is unknown. The sequenced material came from PBMCs or a T cell subset sorted from them (not recorded which). The sequence derives from an adult woman who had mild COVID-19 (a few samples of this study predate the infection). Cell type and time point are not known. V usage is TRBV19 and J usage is TRBJ1-1, with 8 positions matching TRBD1. The CDR3 DNA sequence: TGTGCCAGTAGTCTGACCGGGACAGGACCGAACACTGAAGCTTTCTTT. Translation gives CASSLTGTGPNTEAFF.